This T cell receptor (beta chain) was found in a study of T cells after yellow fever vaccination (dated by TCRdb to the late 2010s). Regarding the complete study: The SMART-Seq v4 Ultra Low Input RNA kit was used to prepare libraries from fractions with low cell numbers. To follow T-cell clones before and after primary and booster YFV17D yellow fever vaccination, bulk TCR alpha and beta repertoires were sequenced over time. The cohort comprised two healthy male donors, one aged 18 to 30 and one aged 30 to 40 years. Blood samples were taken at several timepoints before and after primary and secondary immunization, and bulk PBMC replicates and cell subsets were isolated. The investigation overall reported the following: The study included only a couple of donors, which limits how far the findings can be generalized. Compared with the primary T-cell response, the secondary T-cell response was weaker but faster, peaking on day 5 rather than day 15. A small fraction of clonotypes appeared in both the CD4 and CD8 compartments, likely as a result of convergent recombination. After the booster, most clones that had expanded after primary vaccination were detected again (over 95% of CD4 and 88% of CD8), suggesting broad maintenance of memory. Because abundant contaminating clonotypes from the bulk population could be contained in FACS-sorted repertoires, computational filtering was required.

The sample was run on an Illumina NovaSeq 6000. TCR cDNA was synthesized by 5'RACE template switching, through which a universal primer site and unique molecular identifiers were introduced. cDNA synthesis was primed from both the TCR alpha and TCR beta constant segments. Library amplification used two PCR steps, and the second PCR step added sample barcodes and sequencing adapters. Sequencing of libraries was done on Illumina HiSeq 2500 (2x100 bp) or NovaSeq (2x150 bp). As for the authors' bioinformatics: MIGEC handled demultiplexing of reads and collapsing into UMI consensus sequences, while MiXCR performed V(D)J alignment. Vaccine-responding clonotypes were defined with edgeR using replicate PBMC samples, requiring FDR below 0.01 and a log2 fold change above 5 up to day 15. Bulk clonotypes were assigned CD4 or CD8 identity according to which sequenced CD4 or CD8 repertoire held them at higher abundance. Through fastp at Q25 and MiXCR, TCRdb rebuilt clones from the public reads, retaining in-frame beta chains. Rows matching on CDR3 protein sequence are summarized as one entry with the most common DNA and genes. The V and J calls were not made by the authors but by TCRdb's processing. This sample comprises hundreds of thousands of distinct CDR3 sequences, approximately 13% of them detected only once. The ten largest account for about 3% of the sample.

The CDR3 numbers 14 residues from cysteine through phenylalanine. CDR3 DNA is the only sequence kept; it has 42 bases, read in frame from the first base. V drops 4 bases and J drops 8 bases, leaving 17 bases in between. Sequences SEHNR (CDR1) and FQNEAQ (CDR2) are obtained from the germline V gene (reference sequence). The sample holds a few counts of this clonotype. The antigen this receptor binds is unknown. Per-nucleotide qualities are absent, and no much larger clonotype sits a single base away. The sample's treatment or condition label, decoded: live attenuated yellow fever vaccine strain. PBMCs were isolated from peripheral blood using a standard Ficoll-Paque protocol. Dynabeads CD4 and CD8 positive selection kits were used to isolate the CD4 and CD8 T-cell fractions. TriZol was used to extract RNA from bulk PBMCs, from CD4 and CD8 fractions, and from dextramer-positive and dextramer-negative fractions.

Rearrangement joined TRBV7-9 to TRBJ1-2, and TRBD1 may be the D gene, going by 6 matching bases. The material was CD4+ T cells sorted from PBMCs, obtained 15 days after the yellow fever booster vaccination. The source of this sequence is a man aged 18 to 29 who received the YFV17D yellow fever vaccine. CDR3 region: CASSYVAGAEGYTF. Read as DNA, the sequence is TGTGCCAGCAGCTACGTAGCAGGGGCGGAAGGCTACACCTTC.